The 9 T cell receptor beta chains below come from one sample, sequenced in a study of Ad26.COV2.S vaccination and SARS-CoV-2 variants. Produced via immunoSEQ multiplex PCR; TCRdb's table is partial and in-frame only. The sample carries 300,000 to 400,000 clones, just under 85% recorded once. The treatment here: 19 received Ad26.COV2.S at low or high dose, single or two shots; roughly 5 received placebo; per-sample allocation not given. Each sample was drawn 63 days after the first injection (of vaccine or placebo). Sequenced material: peripheral blood, taken in a trial of Ad26.COV2.S vaccine versus placebo. The receptors derive from a person between 18 and 60 years old who received the Ad26.COV2.S COVID-19 vaccine or a placebo.

V gene TRBV4-1 combines with J gene TRBJ1-4; no reliable D call. V was cut by 4 bases and J by 0 bases, with 9 bases left in between. Germline V gene sequence: CDR1 MGHRA, CDR2 YSYEKL. This CDR3 is built from 15 residues. The CDR3 here is CASSLPGATNEKLFF. DNA for the CDR3: TGCGCCAGCAGCCTTCCAGGAGCAACTAATGAAAAACTGTTTTTT.

The V call is TRBV18, the J call TRBJ2-2; 9 positions agree with TRBD2. The CDR3 covers 15 residues. V shed 3 bases and J 4 bases; nucleotides not matched to a gene: 3. In germline, CDR1 is KGHSH, CDR2 LQKENI. CDR3 in amino acids: CASSPVAGVTGELFF. Here the CDR3 DNA reads TGTGCCAGCTCACCGGTAGCGGGGGTCACCGGGGAGCTGTTTTTT.

The V call is TRBV28, the J call TRBJ2-7; 8 bases are shared with TRBD1. Trimming removed 7 bases from V and 6 bases from J; junction bases left unmatched: 11. This CDR3 contains 14 residues. The germline gives CDR1 MDHEN, CDR2 SYDVKM. The CDR3 loop is CASIADRERSEQYF. The CDR3 DNA follows: TGTGCCAGCATTGCGGACAGGGAAAGGTCCGAGCAGTACTTC.

The rearrangement joins TRBV7-2 to TRBJ1-5, with D maybe TRBD1 (6 bases). CDR1 and CDR2 (germline): SGHTA, FQGNSA. This CDR3 spans 15 amino acids. Trimming stripped 5 bases from V and 7 bases from J, with 18 bases between. The CDR3 DNA sequence: TGTGCCAGCAGCCCGGAAACAGGGTTTCGGCAGCCCCAGCATTTT. It yields the protein CASSPETGFRQPQHF. The full variable domain, its missing parts supplied by reference TRBV7-2 and TRBJ1-5, is GAGVSQSPSNKVTEKGKDVELRCDPISGHTALYWYRQSLGQGLEFLIYFQGNSAPDKSGLPSDRFSAERTGGSVSTLTIQRTQQEDSAVYLCASSPETGFRQPQHFGDGTRLSIL.

This chain uses TRBV4-2 with TRBJ1-5; D not resolved. Germline V gene sequence: CDR1 LGHNA, CDR2 YNFKEQ. There are 13 residues in the CDR3. V was clipped by 0 bases and J by 7 bases, with 7 bases between them. CDR3 in amino acids: CASSQDQVQPQHF. The DNA of the CDR3 is TGTGCCAGCAGCCAAGATCAGGTGCAGCCCCAGCATTTT.

This clone was picked up a small number of times. V gene TRBV6-5 combines with J gene TRBJ1-5; no definite D call. The germline V and J ends were trimmed by 0 bases and 3 bases, with 12 bases remaining between them. Germline CDR1 and CDR2: MNHEY and SVGAGI. This CDR3 has 16 amino acids. The CDR3 DNA sequence: TGTGCCAGCAGTTACTCGAGCGAGGTTCCCAATCAGCCCCAGCATTTT. Its protein product is CASSYSSEVPNQPQHF.

The rearrangement joins TRBV5-1 to TRBJ2-1, with TRBD1 identical over 8 bases. This CDR3 comprises 16 residues. V dropped 1 base and J dropped 2; count of bases not matched to a gene: 5. CDR1 is SGHRS and CDR2 is YFSETQ in the germline V gene. CDR3 coding DNA: TGCGCCAGCAGCTTGTCAGGGGGCCGGCCCTACAATGAGCAGTTCTTC. Amino acids: CASSLSGGRPYNEQFF.

This clone was recorded only once. This chain links TRBV13 with TRBJ1-2; D gene uncertain. This CDR3 is built from 13 residues. Germline V lookup: CDR1 PRHDT, CDR2 FYEKMQ (reference sequence). The ends were cut back, 0 bases at V and 8 bases at J, with 10 bases in the middle. CDR3 region: CASSLGAAGGYTF. In nucleotides, the CDR3 is TGTGCCAGCAGCTTAGGAGCCGCGGGAGGCTACACCTTC.

The J gene is TRBJ2-1, the V gene TRBV4-1; D call uncertain. V lost 0 bases and J 4 bases, leaving 1 base between the germline ends. CDR1 and CDR2 from the germline V gene are MGHRA and YSYEKL. This CDR3 region has 12 residues. This CDR3 reads CASSQEYNEQFF. The CDR3, as DNA: TGCGCCAGCAGCCAAGAGTACAATGAGCAGTTCTTC.